Listed here are 32 T cell receptor beta chains from one sample, sequenced in a study of molecular identifiers for immune sequencing clone quantification. TCRdb re-called the PCR reads with MiXCR, one entry per CDR3 protein. The sample includes 45,000 to 65,000 distinct CDR3 sequences, approximately 25% seen only once; the top ten take under 2%. Sequenced input: naive CD8+ T cells from blood, with Jurkat cell RNA spiked in. Indicated subset: FACS-sorted CD8+CD4-CCR7+CD45RA+ naive T cells. The receptors originated from a human donor in good health. Some libraries in this study had Jurkat cell RNA spiked in.

This clonotype appeared many times. The chain has TRBV10-3 and TRBJ2-3; no firm D call. Per germline, CDR1 ENHRY and CDR2 SYGVKD. V was trimmed by 3 bases and J by 6 bases, leaving 13 bases between them. This CDR3 spans 14 amino acids. The CDR3 loop is CAISDVRAEDTQYF. The CDR3 DNA is TGTGCCATCAGTGATGTTCGGGCCGAGGATACGCAGTATTTT.

The sample holds a few counts of this clonotype. J is TRBJ1-1 and V is TRBV12-5; D uncertain. Germline V gene lookup returns CDR1 LGHNT and CDR2 FRNRAP. The CDR3 is 11 amino acids. V was clipped by 5 bases and J by 7 bases, with 8 bases between them. CDR3 in DNA: TGTGCTAGTGGTCCCGGCAGTGAAGCTTTCTTT. Its translation: CASGPGSEAFF.

This clonotype was counted at least ten times. The chain is built from TRBV12-3 or TRBV12-4 and TRBJ2-2, with no clear D. This CDR3 has 15 amino acids. V lost 3 bases, J lost 3 bases, and 11 bases lay in between. CDR3 region: CASSFARGDTGELFF. CDR3 bases: TGTGCCAGCAGTTTCGCCCGCGGTGACACCGGGGAGCTGTTTTTT.

This rearrangement joins TRBV20-1 to TRBJ1-2; D not certain. Germline values: CDR1 DFQATT, CDR2 SNEGSKA (reference sequence). The CDR3 is made up of 17 amino acids. The V end lost 6 bases, the J end lost 5 bases, and 28 bases lay between the germline ends. The DNA for the CDR3 is TGCAGTGCCAAAAAGCGGACGGATATTTTCCGTGTGTATGGCTACACCTTC. Translated: CSAKKRTDIFRVYGYTF.

In this sample, this clonotype turned up many times. In DNA, the CDR3 is TGTGCCAGCAGTTTATTAGTTAGTGGGGGCAGCTATGAGCAGTTCTTC. Translating gives CASSLLVSGGSYEQFF. The chain links TRBV27 to TRBJ2-1, with a possible D match to TRBD1 (6 bases). Trimming took 1 base from V and 8 from J, leaving 18 bases between them. From germline, CDR1 is MNHEY and CDR2 SMNVEV (reference sequence). CDR3 length: 16 residues.

This clonotype was counted many times. The chain carries TRBV7-2 and TRBJ1-2; TRBD1 aligns across 7 bases. CDR1 and CDR2 from the germline V gene are SGHTA and FQGNSA. The CDR3 runs to 16 residues. With 7 bases clipped from V and 7 bases from J, the junction kept 18 bases outside the gene matches. For the CDR3, the DNA is TGTGCCAGCACTATGGCAGGGGGTTACTATTCTTCTGGCTACACCTTC. This codes for CASTMAGGYYSSGYTF.

This clonotype was observed a few times. V is TRBV3-1 and J is TRBJ1-1; tentatively, D is TRBD1 (5 bases). This CDR3 has 15 residues. Germline V gene data show CDR1 as LGHDT and CDR2 as YNNKEL (reference sequence). Trimming removed 0 bases at V and 6 bases at J, with 14 bases between. The DNA for the CDR3 is TGTGCCAGCAGCCAAGAAGGAACAGGTTGGGCTGAAGCTTTCTTT. Translation: CASSQEGTGWAEAFF.

There are many counts of this clonotype. The chain carries TRBV5-4 and TRBJ2-3; 13 nucleotides line up with TRBD2. CDR3 length: 16 residues. Germline CDR1 reads SGHNT; CDR2 reads YYREEE (reference sequence). V trimming: 4 bases; J trimming: 2 bases; junction bases outside the gene matches: 4. CDR3 sequence (DNA): TGTGCCAGCAGCAGAGGACTAGCGGGGGCCACAGATACGCAGTATTTT. Its translation is CASSRGLAGATDTQYF.

This clonotype was seen at least ten times. The chain recombines TRBV27 with TRBJ1-2; 9 positions match TRBD1. Per the germline V gene, CDR1 is MNHEY and CDR2 is SMNVEV (reference sequence). V lost 10 bases and J lost 0; bases outside the gene matches: 21. There are 19 residues in the CDR3. CDR3 nucleotide sequence: TGTGCCATCAAGAATTCATTGGGACAGGGAGGTTTGGCTAACTATGGCTACACCTTC. Protein: CAIKNSLGQGGLANYGYTF.

About this clonotype itself: Just one base apart from a much larger clone, this may be a read error. V and J are TRBV19 and TRBJ2-1; D is perhaps TRBD2 (7 bases). This CDR3 comprises 16 residues. Looked up from germline, CDR1 is LNHDA and CDR2 is SQIVND (reference sequence). The CDR3 protein is CASSIVGGLTLNEQSF. The CDR3 region has the DNA TGTGCCAGTAGTATAGTAGGGGGACTAACCCTCAATGAGCAGTCCTTC.

This clonotype was counted ten times or more. J is TRBJ2-3 and V is TRBV7-9, with 10 bases that match TRBD2. The CDR3 has 16 residues. Germline assignment: CDR1 SEHNR and CDR2 FQNEAQ (reference sequence). Trimming at V came to 4 bases and at J to 3 bases, leaving 7 bases not matched to a gene. The CDR3 DNA reads TGTGCCAGCAGCTCCCTTACTAGCGGGGCAACAGATACGCAGTATTTT. This sequence encodes CASSSLTSGATDTQYF.

Only one count was recorded for this clonotype. A much larger clone differs from this one at a single base, so this may be a read error. V gene TRBV27 combines with J gene TRBJ1-6; TRBD1 is a possible D gene (5 bases). The germline gives CDR1 MNHEY, CDR2 SMNVEV (reference sequence). The CDR3 has 14 amino acids. The CDR3, as DNA: TGTGCCAGCAGTCCAGGGTTCGGGCATCCACCCCTCTACTTT. Encoded protein: CASSPGFGHPPLYF.

This clonotype was recorded a few times. J is TRBJ2-5 and V is TRBV6-1, with 12 bases lining up with TRBD2. Germline V gives CDR1 MNHNS, CDR2 SASEGT. Trimming at V came to 7 bases and at J to 11 bases, leaving 23 bases not matched to a gene. The CDR3 has 18 amino acids. CDR3 sequence reads: CASTARQRQARTSGKQYF. In DNA, the CDR3 is TGTGCCAGCACCGCCAGACAAAGACAGGCAAGGACTAGCGGGAAGCAGTACTTC.

This clonotype was counted many times. The J gene is TRBJ2-7, the V gene TRBV4-1, with D possibly TRBD2 on 6 matching bases. The V end was cut by 1 base, the J end by 3 bases, with 13 bases between. Germline assignment: CDR1 MGHRA and CDR2 YSYEKL. The CDR3 covers 15 residues. CDR3 sequence (DNA): TGCGCCAGCAGCCAAGGGGGAGGCCACGACTACGAGCAGTACTTC. It specifies CASSQGGGHDYEQYF.

This clonotype was picked up a small number of times. A much larger clone lies a single base off, so this may be a read error. The chain carries TRBV28 and TRBJ2-7, with TRBD2 as a possible D gene (5 bases). The CDR3 spans 15 residues. Germline CDR1 is MDHEN and CDR2 is SYDVKM. Trimming cost V 5 bases and J 5 bases, with 19 bases left between them. CDR3: CASSPRTGSNDEQYF. The CDR3 bases are TGTGCCAGCAGTCCCCGGACTGGTTCCAACGACGAGCAGTACTTC.

This clonotype has ten or more counts. The chain joins TRBV5-1 to TRBJ1-2; D not resolved. Germline V lookup: CDR1 SGHRS, CDR2 YFSETQ. The CDR3 totals 14 residues. The germline V and J ends were trimmed by 2 bases and 0 bases, with 8 bases remaining between them. CDR3 sequence: CASSFGQANYGYTF. The DNA of the CDR3 is TGCGCCAGCAGCTTTGGTCAAGCTAACTATGGCTACACCTTC.

This clonotype came up many times. This chain connects TRBV20-1 to TRBJ1-5, with D possibly TRBD1 on 5 matching bases. This CDR3 contains 14 residues. Per the germline V gene, CDR1 is DFQATT and CDR2 is SNEGSKA (reference sequence). The V end lost 1 base, the J end lost 4 bases, and 11 bases lay between the germline ends. CDR3 loop: CSARVPGSNQPQHF. The CDR3 DNA is TGCAGTGCTAGAGTTCCAGGGTCTAATCAGCCCCAGCATTTT.

J is TRBJ1-5 and V is TRBV2; D not resolved. Germline V gene data show CDR1 as SNHLY and CDR2 as FYNNEI. The CDR3 totals 17 residues. V was pared by 8 bases and J by 3 bases, with 23 bases between. Here the CDR3 DNA reads TGTGCCAGCGCACCACTAATAAAGAGTGGTTCCAATCAGCCCCAGCATTTT. Protein: CASAPLIKSGSNQPQHF.

Concerning this clonotype: Possible read error: a much larger clone is one base away. J is TRBJ1-1 and V is TRBV19; D ambiguous. Germline V gene sequence: CDR1 LNHDA, CDR2 SQIVND (reference sequence). This CDR3 has 15 amino acids. The chain's CDR3 is CASRSVEQFNTEASF. DNA of the CDR3: TGTGCCAGTAGATCAGTCGAACAGTTTAACACTGAAGCTTCCTTT.

Notes on this clonotype: A much larger clonotype is one base distant, so this may be a read error. The V call is TRBV7-2, the J call TRBJ2-1; D is possibly TRBD2 (6 bases). V was clipped by 7 bases and J by 7 bases, with 20 bases between them. Germline loops: CDR1 SGHTA, CDR2 FQGNSA. The CDR3 covers 15 residues. The CDR3 reads CASTPLEGGLNEQFF. CDR3 sequence (DNA): TGTGCCAGCACCCCCCTAGAGGGAGGCTTAAATGAGCAGTTCTTC. The full variable domain, its missing parts supplied by reference TRBV7-2 and TRBJ2-1, is GAGVSQSPSNKVTEKGKDVELRCDPISGHTALYWYRQSLGQGLEFLIYFQGNSAPDKSGLPSDRFSAERTGGSVSTLTIQRTQQEDSAVYLCASTPLEGGLNEQFFGPGTRLTVL.

The chain uses TRBV15 and TRBJ2-1; 7 bases map to TRBD1. The length of the CDR3 is 15 residues. V lost 5 bases, J lost 8 bases, and 12 bases stayed unmatched. Germline-derived CDR1 and CDR2 are LNHNV and YYDKDF (reference sequence). The CDR3 region has the DNA TGTGCCACCAGCGGATCCCGGGACAGCAACGATGAGCAGTTCTTC. It translates to CATSGSRDSNDEQFF. Full variable domain (rest looked up from reference TRBV15 and TRBJ2-1): DAMVIQNPRYQVTQFGKPVTLSCSQTLNHNVMYWYQQKSSQAPKLLFHYYDKDFNNEADTPDNFQSRRPNTSFCFLDIRSPGLGDTAMYLCATSGSRDSNDEQFFGPGTRLTVL.

This clonotype came up many times. V usage is TRBV2 and J usage is TRBJ2-1; D is undetermined. Germline-derived CDR1 and CDR2 are SNHLY and FYNNEI. The CDR3 has 17 amino acids. Trimming shortened V by 7 bases and J by 5 bases, and 24 bases separated the two germline ends. CDR3 sequence reads: CASTRARETPVNNEQFF. The CDR3 nucleotides are TGTGCCAGCACCAGAGCCCGTGAGACTCCGGTCAACAATGAGCAGTTCTTC.

This clonotype was recorded at least ten times. The CDR3 DNA reads TGTGCCAGCTCCGAATTGTTGAGCTCCTACGAGCAGTACTTC. It yields the protein CASSELLSSYEQYF. The chain uses TRBV14 and TRBJ2-7; the D is unclear. Germline CDR1 reads SGHDN; CDR2 reads FVKESK. The CDR3 sequence is 14 residues long. Deletions cut 8 bases from V and 0 bases from J, with 14 bases between.

As concerns this clonotype: With a much larger clone just one base away, this may be a read error. The chain links TRBV30 to TRBJ2-7; maybe TRBD1 (5 bases). Trimming shortened V by 8 bases and J by 2 bases, and 13 bases separated the two germline ends. CDR1 is GTSNPN and CDR2 is SVGIG in the germline V gene (reference sequence). This CDR3 is built from 12 residues. The CDR3 nucleotides are TGTGCCAGGACATCGGATGCCTACGAGCAGTACTTC. Amino acids: CARTSDAYEQYF.

This clonotype has a single count. A clone one base away is much larger, so this may be a read error. The CDR3 spells CATRQARGNEQFF. The CDR3 DNA follows: TGTGCCACCAGACAGGCAAGGGGCAATGAGCAGTTCTTC. The V call is TRBV2, the J call TRBJ2-1, with D possibly TRBD1 on 6 matching bases. CDR1 SNHLY and CDR2 FYNNEI come from the germline V gene. There are 13 residues in the CDR3. V was shortened by 10 bases and J by 6 bases, with 16 bases between the two germline ends.

This clonotype was detected ten times or more. CDR3 sequence: CASNRMNTEAFF. CDR3 bases: TGTGCCAGTAACCGAATGAACACTGAAGCTTTCTTT. The chain couples TRBV19 to TRBJ1-1; D is uncertain. Deletions cut 7 bases from V and 0 bases from J, with 6 bases between. The V gene's germline CDR1 is LNHDA and CDR2 SQIVND (reference sequence). The CDR3 has 12 residues.

Concerning this clonotype: Since a much larger clone is just one base distant, this may be a read error. The chain joins TRBV12-3 or TRBV12-4 to TRBJ1-5, with D possibly being TRBD1 (6 bases). V dropped 5 bases and J dropped 5 bases, with 16 bases sitting between them. The CDR3 has 15 amino acids. CDR3 in amino acids: CASSLTGNSDQPQHF. In DNA form, the CDR3 reads TGTGCCAGCAGTCTCACAGGGAACAGCGATCAGCCCCAGCATTTT.

This clonotype was detected many times. J is TRBJ2-3 and V is TRBV5-4; weak D call: TRBD1 (5 bases). V was cut by 4 bases and J by 6 bases, with 9 bases left in between. This CDR3 comprises 12 residues. Germline V gene sequence: CDR1 SGHNT, CDR2 YYREEE (reference sequence). CDR3 residues: CASSPGSDTQYF. The CDR3 DNA sequence: TGTGCCAGCAGCCCAGGGTCCGATACGCAGTATTTT.

This clonotype was counted at least ten times. The chain carries TRBV19 and TRBJ2-1; D gene unclear. Trimming stripped 0 bases from V and 3 bases from J, with 6 bases between. Germline lookup yields CDR1 LNHDA and CDR2 SQIVND (reference sequence). This CDR3 contains 14 residues. The CDR3 DNA reads TGTGCCAGTAGTATAGATCAGAACTACAATGAGCAGTTCTTC. This gives the protein CASSIDQNYNEQFF.

The table lists this clonotype with a few counts. J is TRBJ2-7 and V is TRBV7-9; TRBD1 agrees at 7 bases. The CDR3 covers 14 residues. The germline V gene encodes CDR1 SEHNR and CDR2 FQNEAQ (reference sequence). The V and J ends lost 5 bases and 6 bases, in that order; junction bases with no gene match: 10. DNA for the CDR3: TGTGCCAGCAGCCCGACAGGGATACCCACCGAGCAGTACTTC. Its protein product is CASSPTGIPTEQYF.

This clonotype was detected only once. This chain joins TRBV7-9 and TRBJ1-1; D call uncertain. The CDR3 covers 14 residues. Germline CDR1 SEHNR, CDR2 FQNEAQ (reference sequence). V was cut by 1 base and J by 11 bases, with 17 bases left in between. In DNA, the CDR3 is TGTGCCAGCAGCTTAGGATCTTCGAACCCTGCCGCTTTCTTT. Protein sequence: CASSLGSSNPAAFF.

Notes on this clonotype: A much larger clone lies one base from this, so it may be a read error. This sequence joins TRBV13 and TRBJ2-3; D remains unclear. The V end was cut by 5 bases, the J end by 1 base, with 4 bases between. The germline CDR1 and CDR2 sequences are PRHDT and FYEKMQ (reference sequence). The CDR3 length is 12 residues. The CDR3 DNA is TGTGCCAGCAGCCCTTGCACAGATACGCAGTATTTT. The encoded protein is CASSPCTDTQYF.